These 9 T cell receptor beta chains were all obtained from the same sample, sequenced in a study of blood T cell repertoires in COVID-19. Only in-frame clones appear in the TCRdb table, and some are missing; sequencing was by immunoSEQ multiplex PCR. The sample records almost 250,000 clones, roughly 82% being singletons. What was sequenced was peripheral blood. All receptors come from a woman older than 75 with COVID-19, enrolled during active disease.

This CDR3 is CASSLQPGQGPGGYTF. In DNA, the CDR3 is TGTGCCAGCTCACTACAGCCGGGACAGGGCCCTGGTGGCTACACCTTC. The chain employs TRBV18 and TRBJ1-2; TRBD1 agrees at 9 bases. The length of the CDR3 is 16 residues. The germline V gene encodes CDR1 KGHSH and CDR2 LQKENI. The V segment lost 4 bases and the J segment 7 bases; nucleotides outside the gene matches: 13.

The V gene is TRBV2, the J gene TRBJ1-6, with 8 positions matching TRBD1. The germline CDR1 and CDR2 sequences are SNHLY and FYNNEI. Trimming took 5 bases from V and 9 from J; bases not matched to a gene: 12. The CDR3 is 16 amino acids. CDR3 sequence (DNA): TGTGCCAGCAGTAGGACAGGACAGGGTGTTGGTTCACCCCTCCACTTT. Amino acids: CASSRTGQGVGSPLHF.

The chain is built from TRBV6-5 and TRBJ1-2; TRBD1 matches at 8 bases. Germline V CDR1 and CDR2: MNHEY, SVGAGI. This CDR3 contains 14 residues. After removal of 5 bases from V and 4 bases from J, the junction contained 6 bases not matched to a gene. CDR3 DNA sequence: TGTGCCAGCAGTAGACAGGGGAGGGGCTATGGCTACACCTTC. Its translation is CASSRQGRGYGYTF.

The count of this clone is one. The rearrangement links TRBV27 to TRBJ1-1; 8 bases are a match to TRBD1. Trimming at V came to 5 bases and at J to 5 bases, leaving 4 bases not matched to a gene. This CDR3 has 13 residues. CDR1 and CDR2 (germline): MNHEY, SMNVEV (reference sequence). The CDR3 DNA follows: TGTGCCAGCAGTCTCAACAGGGGGACTGAAGCTTTCTTT. Its translation is CASSLNRGTEAFF.

The chain has TRBV3-1 (or the pseudogene TRBV3-2) and TRBJ2-1; 8 bases map to TRBD2. The CDR3 totals 17 residues. Germline V gene lookup returns CDR1 LGHDT and CDR2 YNNKEL (reference sequence). J was trimmed by 6 bases and V by 1 base; bases with no gene match: 11. CDR3 sequence reads: CASSQVGRLAKFNEQFF. The CDR3 DNA sequence: TGTGCCAGCAGCCAAGTGGGCAGACTAGCGAAATTCAATGAGCAGTTCTTC.

The gene calls are TRBV18 and TRBJ2-1; no firm D call. V was cut by 0 bases and J by 9 bases, with 12 bases left in between. The CDR3 has 14 amino acids. Germline CDR1 and CDR2: KGHSH and LQKENI. The CDR3 loop is CASSPPGGSREQFF. In DNA, the CDR3 is TGTGCCAGCTCACCACCCGGCGGCAGTCGTGAGCAGTTCTTC. Looking up the rest from reference TRBV18 and TRBJ2-1 gives the full variable domain: NAGVMQNPRHLVRRRGQEARLRCSPMKGHSHVYWYRQLPEEGLKFMVYLQKENIIDESGMPKERFSAEFPKEGPSILRIQQVVRGDSAAYFCASSPPGGSREQFFGPGTRLTVL.

The CDR3 DNA is TGTGCCAGCAGTTATGACAGAGATGAAAAACTGTTTTTT. Residues: CASSYDRDEKLFF. The chain carries TRBV6-6 and TRBJ1-4; D possibly corresponds to TRBD1 (5 bases). The germline V gene has CDR1 MNHNY and CDR2 SVGAGI (reference sequence). The ends were cut back, 3 bases at V and 6 bases at J, with 8 bases in the middle. CDR3 size: 13 residues.

The genes are TRBV28 and TRBJ1-1; D is possibly TRBD1 (6 bases). Trimming removed 4 bases at V and 1 base at J, with 10 bases between. This CDR3 spans 14 amino acids. The germline CDR1 and CDR2 sequences are MDHEN and SYDVKM. This CDR3 is CASSSRTENTEAFF. CDR3 DNA: TGTGCCAGCAGTTCCCGGACAGAGAACACTGAAGCTTTCTTT. The full variable domain, its missing parts supplied by reference TRBV28 and TRBJ1-1, is DVKVTQSSRYLVKRTGEKVFLECVQDMDHENMFWYRQDPGLGLRLIYFSYDVKMKEKGDIPEGYSVSREKKERFSLILESASTNQTSMYLCASSSRTENTEAFFGQGTRLTVV.

The chain uses TRBV5-1 and TRBJ2-3; D may be TRBD2 (6 bases). CDR1 and CDR2 from the germline V gene are SGHRS and YFSETQ. This CDR3 has 15 amino acids. Between the trimmed V and J ends, which lost 4 bases and 6 bases, there was a span of 18 bases. In DNA, the CDR3 is TGCGCCAGCAGCCTAAGGACTAAGGGATCCGATACGCAGTATTTT. This encodes CASSLRTKGSDTQYF. Looking up the rest from reference TRBV5-1 and TRBJ2-3 gives the full variable domain: KAGVTQTPRYLIKTRGQQVTLSCSPISGHRSVSWYQQTPGQGLQFLFEYFSETQRNKGNFPGRFSGRQFSNSRSEMNVSTLELGDSALYLCASSLRTKGSDTQYFGPGTRLTVL.